This entry lists 5 T cell receptor beta chains sequenced from one sample in a study of follicular helper T cells after annual influenza vaccination. This table comes from immunoSEQ multiplex PCR, and its TCRdb copy is limited to in-frame clones, with some not included. There are 12,000 or so clones in the sample; over 70% occur only once, and approximately 3.8% lies in the top ten. Time point denoted: 2015-2016 season, pre-vaccination. The material was CXCR5+ CD38- circulating T follicular helper cells from blood, obtained on the day of influenza vaccination. Sample subset: circulating Tfh, non-naive CD4+CXCR5+PD-1+ (ICOS+CD38+ or ICOS-CD38-). All receptors come from an adult who received the influenza vaccine.

The J gene is TRBJ2-5, the V gene TRBV2; the D is unclear. CDR3 length equals 12 residues. Trimming pared 5 bases from V and 5 bases from J, leaving 9 bases between. The V gene's germline CDR1 is SNHLY and CDR2 FYNNEI. The CDR3, as DNA: TGTGCCAGCAGTCTCAACCGGGAGACCCAGTACTTC. Translated, it gives CASSLNRETQYF. The full variable domain, completed using reference TRBV2 and TRBJ2-5, is EPEVTQTPSHQVTQMGQEVILRCVPISNHLYFYWYRQILGQKVEFLVSFYNNEISEKSEIFDDQFSVERPDGSNFTLKIRSTKLEDSAMYFCASSLNRETQYFGPGTRLLVL.

The gene calls are TRBV30 and TRBJ1-1; D may be TRBD1 (5 bases). CDR3 length: 14 residues. Trimming left V 5 bases short and J 1 base short, with 14 bases between. CDR1 and CDR2 from the germline V gene are GTSNPN and SVGIG (reference sequence). CDR3 DNA sequence: TGTGCCTGGGGGGGAATTTCGAGGAACACTGAAGCTTTCTTT. Its protein product is CAWGGISRNTEAFF.

This sequence joins TRBV7-2 and TRBJ2-3; the D gene is possibly TRBD2 (7 bases). Trimming pared 5 bases from V and 6 bases from J, leaving 24 bases between. CDR3 length: 17 amino acids. The V gene's germline CDR1 is SGHTA and CDR2 FQGNSA. CDR3 protein: CASSPRGGGDGGDTQYF. The CDR3 bases are TGTGCCAGCAGCCCCCGAGGGGGAGGGGATGGAGGGGATACGCAGTATTTT.

The chain is built from TRBV6-4 and TRBJ1-2; D is uncertain. This CDR3 comprises 13 residues. Germline V gives CDR1 MRHNA, CDR2 SNTAGT. Trimming left V 0 bases short and J 5 bases short, with 7 bases between. In DNA form, the CDR3 reads TGTGCCAGCAGTGACTCACACGGATATGGCTACACCTTC. Its translation: CASSDSHGYGYTF.

The chain couples TRBV6-6 to TRBJ2-5; D may correspond to TRBD1 or TRBD2 (6 bases each). Germline assignment: CDR1 MNHNY and CDR2 SVGAGI (reference sequence). The germline V and J ends were trimmed by 0 bases and 1 base, with 9 bases remaining between them. This CDR3 has 15 amino acids. Here the CDR3 DNA reads TGTGCCAGCAGTTACTCAAGGGGGGCCCAAGAGACCCAGTACTTC. It encodes CASSYSRGAQETQYF.